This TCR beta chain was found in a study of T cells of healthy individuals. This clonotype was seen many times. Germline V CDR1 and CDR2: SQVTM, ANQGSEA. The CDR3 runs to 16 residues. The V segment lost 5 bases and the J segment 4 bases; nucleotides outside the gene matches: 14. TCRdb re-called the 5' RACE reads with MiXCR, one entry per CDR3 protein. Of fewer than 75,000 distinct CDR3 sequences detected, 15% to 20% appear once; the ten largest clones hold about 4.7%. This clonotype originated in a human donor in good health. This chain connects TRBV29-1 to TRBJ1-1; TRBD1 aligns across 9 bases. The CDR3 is CSVYPITGGRFTEAFF. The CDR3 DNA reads TGCAGCGTTTATCCTATAACAGGGGGCCGATTCACTGAAGCTTTCTTT.